These T cell receptor beta chains were read from a single sample in a study of cytomegalovirus exposure and HLA in healthy donors. Measured with immunoSEQ multiplex PCR; TCRdb has only the in-frame clones, and not every one. Of 100,000 to 150,000 clones listed, roughly three quarters are singletons. The sequenced sample was PBMCs. These receptors came from a woman in her 40s in good health and CMV-seronegative. Each CDR3 is given with its conserved first and last residue. The order of the fields is J gene, V gene, D gene, CDR3 protein. D genes are given only for firm matches.

>TRBJ2-7|TRBV28|TRBD2
CASSLSLAGLGEQYF
>TRBJ1-2|TRBV5-1|TRBD1
CASSQTGLRYGYTF
>TRBJ1-3|TRBV13|.
CASSLRGDSGNTIYF
>TRBJ2-7|TRBV30|.
CAWSNIYEQYF
>TRBJ2-2|TRBV5-4|TRBD2
CASSLGTSGSLGTGELFF
>TRBJ2-5|TRBV4-1|.
CASSQVSGGQQETQYF
>TRBJ1-1|TRBV6-5|.
CASSYSSGIFGTEAFF
>TRBJ1-1|TRBV30|.
CAWSVGGLNTEAFF
>TRBJ2-1|TRBV19|.
CASSTRRSPIGNEQFF
>TRBJ2-4|TRBV7-8|.
CASSLAPEGIQYF
>TRBJ2-5|TRBV29-1|.
CSVEDRVAQYF
>TRBJ2-3|TRBV27|.
CASRGQWGPTDTQYF
>TRBJ1-1|TRBV5-1|TRBD1
CASSQDLGQGGMNTEAFF
>TRBJ1-3|TRBV7-9|.
CSSSFQDKVSGNTIYF